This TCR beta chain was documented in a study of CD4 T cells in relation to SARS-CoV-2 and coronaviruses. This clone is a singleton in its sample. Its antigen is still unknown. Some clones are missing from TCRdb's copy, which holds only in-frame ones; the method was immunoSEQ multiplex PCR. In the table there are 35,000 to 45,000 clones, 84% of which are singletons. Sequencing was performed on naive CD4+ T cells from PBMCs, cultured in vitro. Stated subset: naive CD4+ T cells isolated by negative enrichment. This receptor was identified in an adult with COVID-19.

The CDR3 spells CASSQDLGLRNTGELFF. CDR3 sequence (DNA): TGTGCCAGCAGCCAAGATCTTGGCCTGCGGAACACCGGGGAGCTGTTTTTT. The J gene is TRBJ2-2, the V gene TRBV3-1 (or the pseudogene TRBV3-2); D call uncertain. Per germline, CDR1 LGHDT and CDR2 YNNKEL (reference sequence). The CDR3 has 17 residues. V lost 0 bases to trimming and J lost 1 base, with 12 bases between them.